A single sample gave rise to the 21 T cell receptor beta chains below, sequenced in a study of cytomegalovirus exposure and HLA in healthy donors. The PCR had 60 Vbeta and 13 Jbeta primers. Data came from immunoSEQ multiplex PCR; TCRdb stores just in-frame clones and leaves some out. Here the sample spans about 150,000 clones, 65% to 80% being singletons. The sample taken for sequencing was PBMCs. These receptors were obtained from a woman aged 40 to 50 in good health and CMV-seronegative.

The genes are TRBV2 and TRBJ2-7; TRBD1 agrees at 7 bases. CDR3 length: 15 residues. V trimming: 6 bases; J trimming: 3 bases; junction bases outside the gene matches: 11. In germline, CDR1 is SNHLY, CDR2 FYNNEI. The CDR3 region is CASRFLTGPFYEQYF. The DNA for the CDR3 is TGTGCCAGCAGGTTTTTGACAGGGCCCTTCTACGAGCAGTACTTC. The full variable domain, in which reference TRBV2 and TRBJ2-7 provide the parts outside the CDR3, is EPEVTQTPSHQVTQMGQEVILRCVPISNHLYFYWYRQILGQKVEFLVSFYNNEISEKSEIFDDQFSVERPDGSNFTLKIRSTKLEDSAMYFCASRFLTGPFYEQYFGPGTRLTVT.

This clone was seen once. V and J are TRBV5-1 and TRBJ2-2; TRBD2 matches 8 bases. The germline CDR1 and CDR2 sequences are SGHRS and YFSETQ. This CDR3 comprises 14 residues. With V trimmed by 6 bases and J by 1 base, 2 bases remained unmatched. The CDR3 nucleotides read TGCGCCAGCAAACTAGCGGTGAACACCGGGGAGCTGTTTTTT. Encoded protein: CASKLAVNTGELFF.

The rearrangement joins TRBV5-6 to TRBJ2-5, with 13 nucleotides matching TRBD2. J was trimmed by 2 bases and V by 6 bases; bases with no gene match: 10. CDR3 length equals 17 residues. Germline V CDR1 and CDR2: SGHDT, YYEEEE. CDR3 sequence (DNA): TGTGCCAGCAACCCGGGACTAGCGGGATCTTATCAAGAGACCCAGTACTTC. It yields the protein CASNPGLAGSYQETQYF.

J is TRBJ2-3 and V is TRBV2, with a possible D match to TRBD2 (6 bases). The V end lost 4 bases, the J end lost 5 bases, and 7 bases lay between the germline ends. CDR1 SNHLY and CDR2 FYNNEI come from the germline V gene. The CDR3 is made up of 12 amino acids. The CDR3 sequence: CASSAEGDTQYF. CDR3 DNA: TGTGCCAGCAGTGCGGAGGGAGATACGCAGTATTTT.

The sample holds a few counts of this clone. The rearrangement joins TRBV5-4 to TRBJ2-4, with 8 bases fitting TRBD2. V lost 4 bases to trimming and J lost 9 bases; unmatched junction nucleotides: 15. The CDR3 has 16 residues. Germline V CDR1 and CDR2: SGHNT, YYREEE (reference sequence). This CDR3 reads CASSPRTDAREGIQYF. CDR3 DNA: TGTGCCAGCAGCCCGCGGACGGACGCCCGGGAGGGCATTCAGTACTTC.

The CDR3 nucleotides read TGCGCCAGCAGTCCACCGGGAGTACGTGGCGGGGAGCTGTTTTTT. Translation: CASSPPGVRGGELFF. The J gene is TRBJ2-2, the V gene TRBV4-1, with a weak D call TRBD2 (6 bases). Between the trimmed V and J ends, which lost 6 bases and 7 bases, there was a span of 18 bases. There are 15 residues in the CDR3. CDR1 and CDR2 (germline): MGHRA, YSYEKL.

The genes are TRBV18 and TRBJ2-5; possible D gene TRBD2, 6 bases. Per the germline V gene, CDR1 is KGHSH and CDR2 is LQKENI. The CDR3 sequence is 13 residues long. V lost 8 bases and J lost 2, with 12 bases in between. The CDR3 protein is CASGRDRQETQYF. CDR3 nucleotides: TGTGCCAGCGGGCGGGACCGGCAAGAGACCCAGTACTTC.

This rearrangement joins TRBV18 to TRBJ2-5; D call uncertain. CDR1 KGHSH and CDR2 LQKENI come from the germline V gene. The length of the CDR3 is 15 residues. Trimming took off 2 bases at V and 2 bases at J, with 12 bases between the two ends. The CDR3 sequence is CASSPDSGRQETQYF. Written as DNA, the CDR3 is TGTGCCAGCTCACCAGACTCTGGAAGACAAGAGACCCAGTACTTC.

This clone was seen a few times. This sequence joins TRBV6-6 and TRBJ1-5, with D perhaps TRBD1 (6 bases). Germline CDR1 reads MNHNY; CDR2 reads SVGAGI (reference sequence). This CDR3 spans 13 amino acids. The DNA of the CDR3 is TGTGCAGCACAGGGAGTTAGCAATCAGCCCCAGCATTTT. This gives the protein CAAQGVSNQPQHF.

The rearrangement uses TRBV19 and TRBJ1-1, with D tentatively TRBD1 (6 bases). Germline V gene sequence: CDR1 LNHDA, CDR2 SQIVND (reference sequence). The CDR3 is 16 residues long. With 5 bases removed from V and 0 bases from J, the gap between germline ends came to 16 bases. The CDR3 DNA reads TGTGCCAGTAGTTCTACAGGGCGCCACATGAACACTGAAGCTTTCTTT. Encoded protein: CASSSTGRHMNTEAFF.

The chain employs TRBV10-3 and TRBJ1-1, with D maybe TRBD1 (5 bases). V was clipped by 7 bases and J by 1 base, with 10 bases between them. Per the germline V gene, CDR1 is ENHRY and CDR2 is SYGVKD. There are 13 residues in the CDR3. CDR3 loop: CAITKDRNTEAFF. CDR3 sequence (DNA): TGTGCCATCACCAAAGACAGGAACACTGAAGCTTTCTTT.

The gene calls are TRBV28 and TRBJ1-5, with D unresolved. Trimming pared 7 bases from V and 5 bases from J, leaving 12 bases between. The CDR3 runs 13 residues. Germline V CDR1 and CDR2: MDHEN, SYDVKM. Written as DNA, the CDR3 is TGTGCCAGCATCCGGGAGATGGATCAGCCCCAGCATTTT. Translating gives CASIREMDQPQHF. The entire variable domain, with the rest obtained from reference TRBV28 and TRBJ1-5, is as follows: DVKVTQSSRYLVKRTGEKVFLECVQDMDHENMFWYRQDPGLGLRLIYFSYDVKMKEKGDIPEGYSVSREKKERFSLILESASTNQTSMYLCASIREMDQPQHFGDGTRLSIL.

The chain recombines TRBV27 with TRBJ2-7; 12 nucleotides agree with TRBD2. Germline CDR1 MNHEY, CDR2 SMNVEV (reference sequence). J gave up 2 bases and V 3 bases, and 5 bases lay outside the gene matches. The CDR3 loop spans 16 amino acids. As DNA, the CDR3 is TGTGCCAGCAGTTTTCTAGCGGGAGGGACCGCCTACGAGCAGTACTTC. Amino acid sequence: CASSFLAGGTAYEQYF.

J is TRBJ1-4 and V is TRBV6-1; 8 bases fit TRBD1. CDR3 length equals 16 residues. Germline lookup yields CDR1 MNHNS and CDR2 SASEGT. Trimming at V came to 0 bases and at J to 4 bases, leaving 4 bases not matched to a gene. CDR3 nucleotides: TGTGCCAGCAGTGAAGCGCTTACAGGGGGTAATGAAAAACTGTTTTTT. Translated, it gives CASSEALTGGNEKLFF.

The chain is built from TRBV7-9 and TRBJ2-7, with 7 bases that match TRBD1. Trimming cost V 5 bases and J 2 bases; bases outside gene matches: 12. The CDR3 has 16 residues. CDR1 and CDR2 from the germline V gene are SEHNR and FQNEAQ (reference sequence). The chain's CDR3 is CASSQEGQGDPYEQYF. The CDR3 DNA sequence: TGTGCCAGCAGCCAAGAGGGCCAGGGGGACCCCTACGAGCAGTACTTC.

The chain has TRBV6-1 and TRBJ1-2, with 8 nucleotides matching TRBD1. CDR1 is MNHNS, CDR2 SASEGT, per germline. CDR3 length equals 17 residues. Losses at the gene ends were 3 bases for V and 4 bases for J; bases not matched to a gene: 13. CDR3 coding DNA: TGTGCCAGCAGTGATCTTGGACAGGGACGGTTGGTCTATGGCTACACCTTC. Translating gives CASSDLGQGRLVYGYTF.

Written as DNA, the CDR3 is TGCGCCAGCAGCTTAGATGGGAGAGACTACGAGCAGTACTTC. Translating it yields CASSLDGRDYEQYF. This chain joins TRBV5-1 and TRBJ2-7, with D possibly being TRBD2 (5 bases). The V end lost 2 bases, the J end lost 3 bases, and 12 bases lay between the germline ends. There are 14 residues in the CDR3. Germline CDR1 SGHRS, CDR2 YFSETQ. Variable domain in full (rest from reference TRBV5-1 and TRBJ2-7): KAGVTQTPRYLIKTRGQQVTLSCSPISGHRSVSWYQQTPGQGLQFLFEYFSETQRNKGNFPGRFSGRQFSNSRSEMNVSTLELGDSALYLCASSLDGRDYEQYFGPGTRLTVT.

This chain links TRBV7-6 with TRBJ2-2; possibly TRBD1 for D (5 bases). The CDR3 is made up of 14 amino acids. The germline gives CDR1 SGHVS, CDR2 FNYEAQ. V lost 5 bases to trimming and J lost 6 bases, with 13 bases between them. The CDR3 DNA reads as TGTGCCAGCAGCCATTCTCAGGGTGCCGGGGAGCTGTTTTTT. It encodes CASSHSQGAGELFF.

CDR3 nucleotide sequence: TGTGCCAGCAGCCTTACCGGACTAGCTCTCTCTAGCTCCTACAATGAGCAGTTCTTC. As protein: CASSLTGLALSSSYNEQFF. The rearrangement links TRBV13 to TRBJ2-1; TRBD2 aligns across 8 bases. The CDR3 consists of 19 residues. J was trimmed by 0 bases and V by 5 bases; bases with no gene match: 15. Germline CDR1 is PRHDT and CDR2 is FYEKMQ (reference sequence).

CDR3 nucleotide sequence: TGTGCCAGCTCACCAATCGGACAGGGCTACGAGCAGTACTTC. Its protein is CASSPIGQGYEQYF. This rearrangement joins TRBV18 to TRBJ2-7, with 8 bases aligning to TRBD1. After removal of 2 bases from V and 3 bases from J, the junction contained 3 bases not matched to a gene. Germline CDR1 is KGHSH and CDR2 is LQKENI. The CDR3 contains 14 residues.

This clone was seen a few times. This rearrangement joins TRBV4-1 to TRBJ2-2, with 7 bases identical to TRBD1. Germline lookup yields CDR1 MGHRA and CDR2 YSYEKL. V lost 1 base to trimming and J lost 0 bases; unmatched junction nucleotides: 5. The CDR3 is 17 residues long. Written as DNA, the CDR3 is TGCGCCAGCAGCCAAGGCAGGGACAGCTCGAACACCGGGGAGCTGTTTTTT. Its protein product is CASSQGRDSSNTGELFF.